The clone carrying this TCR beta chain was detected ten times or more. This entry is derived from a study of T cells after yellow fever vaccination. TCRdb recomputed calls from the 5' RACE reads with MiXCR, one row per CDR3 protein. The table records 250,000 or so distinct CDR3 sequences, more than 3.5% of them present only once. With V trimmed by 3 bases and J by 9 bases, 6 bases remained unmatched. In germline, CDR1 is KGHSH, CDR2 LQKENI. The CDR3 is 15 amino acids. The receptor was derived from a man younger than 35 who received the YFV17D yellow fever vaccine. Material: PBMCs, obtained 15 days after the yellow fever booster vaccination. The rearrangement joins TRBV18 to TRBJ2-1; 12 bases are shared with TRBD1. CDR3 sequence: CASSPSGTGGGEQFF. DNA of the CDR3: TGTGCCAGCTCACCTTCCGGGACAGGGGGCGGTGAGCAGTTCTTC.